This T cell receptor beta chain stems from a study of shared clonotypes between healthy human individuals. Recent acute infections and vaccinations were absent in the healthy HIV-negative adult donors. V shed 5 bases and J shed 0 bases, with 13 bases lying between them. This CDR3 comprises 15 residues. Germline CDR1 and CDR2: SGHVS and FQNEAQ. Only in-frame clones appear in the TCRdb table, and some are missing; sequencing was by immunoSEQ multiplex PCR. The table shows roughly 1 million clones, with around 76% occurring only once. To note about this clone: What it recognizes is unknown.

Findings and limits, study-wide: Blood was the only sampled material, and tissue repertoires likely differ. A handful of donors held about 5% of naive CD4 clonotypes in common.

The chain is built from TRBV7-8 and TRBJ2-5; a possible D gene is TRBD2 (6 bases). Sequences were obtained from memory CD4+ T cells sorted from blood. Subset noted: CD45RA-negative fraction. The TCR was taken from a man between 18 and 35 years old in good health. The CDR3 reads CASSPPAGYQETQYF. The DNA for the CDR3 is TGTGCCAGCAGCCCCCCTGCGGGGTACCAAGAGACCCAGTACTTC.